This T cell receptor (beta chain) originates from a study of Ad26.COV2.S vaccination and SARS-CoV-2 variants. Study-level information: As a participant in COV1001, the donor was in the Ad26.COV2.S trial arm. Intramuscularly, Ad26.COV2.S was given either once or twice, 56 days apart.

Clones were read by immunoSEQ multiplex PCR, and TCRdb kept only the in-frame ones, dropping some. The sample consists of some 340,000 clones, 85% to 90% of them appearing once. The treatment is: 19 received Ad26.COV2.S at low or high dose, single or two shots; roughly 5 received placebo; per-sample allocation not given. Specimens were obtained on day 63 following the first vaccine or placebo injection. Wuhan-strain SARS-CoV-2 spike was expressed by the Ad26 vector that made up the vaccine. The sample in question was peripheral blood, obtained in a trial of Ad26.COV2.S vaccine versus placebo. This TCR came from a person between 18 and 59 years old who received the Ad26.COV2.S COVID-19 vaccine or a placebo.

CDR3 in amino acids: CSARLYNEQFF. In DNA, the CDR3 is TGCAGTGCTAGACTATACAATGAGCAGTTCTTC. V usage is TRBV20-1 and J usage is TRBJ2-1; D remains unclear. V gave up 2 bases and J gave up 4 bases, with 3 bases separating them. The CDR3 loop spans 11 amino acids. Germline V lookup: CDR1 DFQATT, CDR2 SNEGSKA (reference sequence).